The 21 T cell receptor beta chains presented below share a single source sample, sequenced in a study of T cell changes during pregnancy in multiple sclerosis (dated by TCRdb to between 2018 and 2021). Library preparation was by the immunoSEQ multiplex PCR assay. TCRdb holds this immuneACCESS table with in-frame rearrangements only. Some clones are missing; in checked studies, unresolved V genes explain under half, and the rest has no known cause. The sample profile shows over 45,000 clones; around 92% of them were found once. The ten top clones hold roughly 0.59% of the sample. The material sequenced was CD4+ T cells from peripheral blood mononuclear cells, taken after pregnancy. The receptor set was obtained from a female donor with multiple sclerosis, enrolled in a pregnancy study.

The chain joins TRBV7-6 to TRBJ2-7, with 8 nucleotides matching TRBD2. Per the germline V gene, CDR1 is SGHVS and CDR2 is FNYEAQ. The CDR3 totals 13 residues. The CDR3 coding sequence is TGTGTGGCGGGAGGCCTGACTAGCCACGAGCAGTACTTC. This gives the protein CVAGGLTSHEQYF.

The chain links TRBV2 to TRBJ1-6; D uncertain. The CDR3 length is 14 residues. Germline V gives CDR1 SNHLY, CDR2 FYNNEI. Trimming shortened V by 8 bases and J by 14 bases, and 22 bases separated the two germline ends. The CDR3 DNA sequence: TGTGCCAGCGCACGTACAGTGCGCTCGTCATCCCTCCACTTT. Translating gives CASARTVRSSSLHF.

CDR3 nucleotides: TGTGCCAGCAGCTTAATCGGGGGGTGGAACACCGGGGAGCTGTTTTTT. Amino acids: CASSLIGGWNTGELFF. The V and J genes are TRBV7-3 and TRBJ2-2; 7 nucleotides agree with TRBD2. With 1 base clipped from V and 1 base from J, the junction kept 3 bases outside the gene matches. The CDR3 consists of 16 residues. The V gene's germline CDR1 is SGHTA and CDR2 FQGTGA.

This rearrangement joins TRBV29-1 to TRBJ1-1, with 8 bases matching TRBD1. CDR3 length equals 15 residues. J gave up 1 base and V 7 bases, and 11 bases lay outside the gene matches. CDR1 and CDR2 (germline): SQVTM, ANQGSEA. The CDR3 protein is CSARTGGRKNTEAFF. The CDR3 bases are TGCAGCGCCAGAACAGGGGGACGAAAGAACACTGAAGCTTTCTTT.

The V call is TRBV7-2, the J call TRBJ1-2; no reliable D call. V dropped 4 bases and J dropped 0 bases, with 12 bases sitting between them. Germline V CDR1 and CDR2: SGHTA, FQGNSA. The CDR3 has 15 residues. CDR3 nucleotide sequence: TGTGCCAGCAGCTCGACTTGGCCGACTAACTATGGCTACACCTTC. Its translation: CASSSTWPTNYGYTF.

The V call is TRBV5-6, the J call TRBJ2-7; 7 bases line up with TRBD2. The CDR3 consists of 17 residues. The germline V gene encodes CDR1 SGHDT and CDR2 YYEEEE. Germline trimming cut 4 bases from V and 2 bases from J; bases unmatched to any gene: 15. CDR3 in DNA: TGTGCCAGCAGCGTCGTGGGCCCGGGAGGTGGGACCTACGAGCAGTACTTC. It encodes CASSVVGPGGGTYEQYF.

The chain joins TRBV7-2 to TRBJ1-1, with 7 bases matching TRBD1. Trimming removed 1 base from V and 11 bases from J; junction bases left unmatched: 10. This CDR3 comprises 14 residues. Germline assignment: CDR1 SGHTA and CDR2 FQGNSA. CDR3 nucleotide sequence: TGTGCCAGCAGCTTAGGGCAGGGGGTCGGGACGGCTTTCTTT. It translates to CASSLGQGVGTAFF.

The chain couples TRBV11-3 to TRBJ2-7; 14 bases line up with TRBD2. After removal of 1 base from V and 3 bases from J, the junction contained 2 bases not matched to a gene. The CDR3 has 16 residues. Looked up from germline, CDR1 is SGHNT and CDR2 is YENEEA. In DNA form, the CDR3 reads TGTGCCAGCAGCTTAGGGGGGACTAGCGGGAGCTACGAGCAGTACTTC. It yields the protein CASSLGGTSGSYEQYF.

The genes are TRBV28 and TRBJ2-7; 7 bases are shared with TRBD2. Germline-derived CDR1 and CDR2 are MDHEN and SYDVKM. With V trimmed by 1 base and J by 5 bases, 8 bases remained unmatched. This CDR3 region has 15 residues. This CDR3 reads CASSLFGLVLNEQYF. The CDR3 DNA is TGTGCCAGCAGTTTATTCGGACTAGTTCTCAACGAGCAGTACTTC.

This clone was found a few times. V is TRBV19 and J is TRBJ2-7, with D perhaps matching TRBD1 (5 bases). The CDR3 runs to 15 residues. Germline CDR1 LNHDA, CDR2 SQIVND (reference sequence). Between the trimmed V and J ends, which lost 6 bases and 0 bases, there was a span of 15 bases. CDR3 loop: CASSRTGDPSYEQYF. The CDR3 DNA reads TGTGCCAGTAGCCGAACAGGAGATCCCTCCTACGAGCAGTACTTC.

The chain is built from TRBV19 and TRBJ2-7; D remains ambiguous. The V end lost 5 bases, the J end lost 2 bases, and 19 bases lay between the germline ends. CDR3 size: 16 residues. Germline loops: CDR1 LNHDA, CDR2 SQIVND (reference sequence). The CDR3: CASSLKPFTPTYEQYF. CDR3 in DNA: TGTGCCAGTAGTCTAAAACCGTTTACCCCCACCTACGAGCAGTACTTC. Drawing the rest from reference TRBV19 and TRBJ2-7, the complete variable domain is DGGITQSPKYLFRKEGQNVTLSCEQNLNHDAMYWYRQDPGQGLRLIYYSQIVNDFQKGDIAEGYSVSREKKESFPLTVTSAQKNPTAFYLCASSLKPFTPTYEQYFGPGTRLTVT.

This clone was detected once. The chain recombines TRBV28 with TRBJ2-2; D unclear. The CDR3 sequence is 17 residues long. Trimming left V 0 bases short and J 5 bases short, with 16 bases between. Germline V lookup: CDR1 MDHEN, CDR2 SYDVKM. The CDR3: CASSLWMVYRKTGELFF. Written as DNA, the CDR3 is TGTGCCAGCAGTTTATGGATGGTTTACAGAAAGACCGGGGAGCTGTTTTTT.

The chain uses TRBV27 and TRBJ2-5, with TRBD2 as a possible D gene (6 bases). Germline V gives CDR1 MNHEY, CDR2 SMNVEV (reference sequence). V lost 6 bases and J lost 4, with 18 bases in between. There are 15 residues in the CDR3. The CDR3 bases are TGTGCCAGCAGGCGGGATAGGACTCTGGGAGAGACCCAGTACTTC. It yields the protein CASRRDRTLGETQYF.

The chain recombines TRBV15 with TRBJ2-3; D is possibly TRBD1 (5 bases). Trimming took 1 base from V and 0 from J, leaving 14 bases between them. Looked up from germline, CDR1 is LNHNV and CDR2 is YYDKDF (reference sequence). This CDR3 contains 17 residues. In nucleotides, the CDR3 is TGTGCCACCAGCAGAGGGGGCATAGGCACTAGCACAGATACGCAGTATTTT. Translating gives CATSRGGIGTSTDTQYF. The whole variable domain, filled in from reference TRBV15 and TRBJ2-3, reads DAMVIQNPRYQVTQFGKPVTLSCSQTLNHNVMYWYQQKSSQAPKLLFHYYDKDFNNEADTPDNFQSRRPNTSFCFLDIRSPGLGDTAMYLCATSRGGIGTSTDTQYFGPGTRLTVL.

The table lists this clone with a count of one. The chain employs TRBV5-6 and TRBJ1-2; 7 nucleotides line up with TRBD1. Germline-derived CDR1 and CDR2 are SGHDT and YYEEEE. The CDR3 totals 14 residues. V was pared by 4 bases and J by 8 bases, with 11 bases of the junction left unmatched. The DNA of the CDR3 is TGTGCCAGCAGCCCTCGGGACAGCGCGAGCGGCTACACCTTC. Encoded protein: CASSPRDSASGYTF.

J is TRBJ1-2 and V is TRBV5-1; D call uncertain. V was shortened by 5 bases and J by 4 bases, with 12 bases between the two germline ends. This CDR3 comprises 13 residues. Germline lookup yields CDR1 SGHRS and CDR2 YFSETQ. CDR3 sequence reads: CASRPSETYGYTF. CDR3 nucleotides: TGCGCCAGCAGGCCGAGCGAGACCTATGGCTACACCTTC.

The chain uses TRBV10-3 and TRBJ2-1, with D possibly being TRBD1 (6 bases). In germline, CDR1 is ENHRY, CDR2 SYGVKD. With 5 bases removed from V and 8 bases from J, the gap between germline ends came to 22 bases. There are 16 residues in the CDR3. The CDR3 DNA is TGTGCCATCAGTTCACAGGGATCAGGGCCCCCCCATGAGCAGTTCTTC. Protein: CAISSQGSGPPHEQFF.

The chain links TRBV2 to TRBJ2-5; 10 nucleotides agree with TRBD2. The DNA end is more similar to TRBJ2-7, so the J call may be wrong. Germline CDR1 SNHLY, CDR2 FYNNEI. This CDR3 is built from 15 residues. This CDR3 is CASSLRAGGVYEQYF. The CDR3 region has the DNA TGTGCCAGCAGTCTACGAGCGGGAGGGGTCTACGAGCAGTACTTC.

The chain uses TRBV10-3 and TRBJ2-5; D unresolved. V was clipped by 0 bases and J by 0 bases, with 17 bases between them. The CDR3 runs 18 residues. CDR1 is ENHRY, CDR2 SYGVKD, per germline. CDR3 DNA: TGTGCCATCAGTGAGTCGAGGAAACAACTATCGTACCAAGAGACCCAGTACTTC. It yields the protein CAISESRKQLSYQETQYF.

CDR3 loop: CASSERQGGIGETQYF. CDR3 nucleotide sequence: TGTGCCAGCAGTGAAAGACAGGGGGGAATTGGGGAGACCCAGTACTTC. V gene TRBV6-1 combines with J gene TRBJ2-5, with 9 bases lining up with TRBD1. This CDR3 has 16 amino acids. The V and J ends lost 2 bases and 5 bases, in that order; junction bases with no gene match: 9. Germline V CDR1 and CDR2: MNHNS, SASEGT.

This clone was counted a few times. V and J are TRBV18 and TRBJ2-1; the match to TRBD2 covers 9 bases. Germline CDR1 is KGHSH and CDR2 is LQKENI. Trimming cost V 1 base and J 8 bases; bases outside gene matches: 6. CDR3 size: 15 residues. For the CDR3, the DNA is TGTGCCAGCTCACCACGACTAGCGGAGGCCCATGAGCAGTTCTTC. Amino acid sequence: CASSPRLAEAHEQFF.